The entry that follows covers one T cell receptor (beta chain) sequence. What it binds is unknown. This sample was taken from a study of type 1 regulatory T cells. Each CDR3 protein gets one entry after TCRdb re-called the reads with MiXCR. Of roughly 67,000 distinct CDR3 sequences listed, approximately 64% are singletons. The V end was cut by 2 bases, the J end by 3 bases, with 11 bases between. The CDR3 consists of 15 residues. Germline CDR1 is LNHNV and CDR2 is YYDKDF (reference sequence). The specimen sequenced was cultured T cells, either the whole culture or a sorted T cell fraction (not recorded which). Sample subset: Tr1-enriched cell product generated in vitro against host alloantigens. This clonotype was sampled from a human donor in good health. The V and J genes are TRBV15 and TRBJ2-1, with D tentatively TRBD1 (6 bases). The CDR3 bases are TGTGCCACCAGCAGAAGAACGGACAGCTACAATGAGCAGTTCTTC. This encodes CATSRRTDSYNEQFF. Full variable domain (outside the CDR3, taken from reference TRBV15 and TRBJ2-1): DAMVIQNPRYQVTQFGKPVTLSCSQTLNHNVMYWYQQKSSQAPKLLFHYYDKDFNNEADTPDNFQSRRPNTSFCFLDIRSPGLGDTAMYLCATSRRTDSYNEQFFGPGTRLTVL.